This TCR beta chain was captured in a study of PD-1 blockade in classical Hodgkin lymphoma. Every patient relapsed after autologous stem cell transplantation, and brentuximab vedotin exposure varied. Purification of CD4+ T cells from thawed PBMCs was performed via magnetic negative selection. Generated by immunoSEQ multiplex PCR, the TCRdb table keeps only in-frame clones and is missing some. The sample contains approximately 30,000 clones, more than 60% of which appear only once. Comments on this clone: Its antigen is unidentified. At the DNA level, this CDR3 is encoded by other sequences in the same sample as well.

The study, taken as a whole, reports: Complete responders' diversity at baseline resembled that of newly diagnosed patients.

The clonotype originates from a human donor with classical Hodgkin lymphoma. This specimen consisted of CD4+ T cells from blood, obtained at baseline.

CDR3 sequence: CASSRLAGSYNEQFF. The DNA of the CDR3 is TGTGCCAGTAGTAGGCTAGCGGGGAGTTACAATGAGCAGTTCTTC. The V call is TRBV19, the J call TRBJ2-1, with 9 bases fitting TRBD2. CDR1 is LNHDA, CDR2 SQIVND, per germline (reference sequence). The V segment lost 4 bases and the J segment 4 bases; nucleotides outside the gene matches: 5. This CDR3 has 15 residues.